Here is one TCR beta chain with its context. The data belong to a study of blood T cell repertoires in COVID-19. The CDR3 is made up of 16 amino acids. V lost 0 bases and J lost 2; bases outside the gene matches: 7. Germline-derived CDR1 and CDR2 are SGHKS and YYEKEE (reference sequence). Sequencing used immunoSEQ multiplex PCR; TCRdb keeps in-frame clones, though not all of them. The sample yields about 73,000 clones, roughly 87% seen once. The chain has TRBV5-5 and TRBJ2-5; 7 nucleotides align to TRBD2. Specimen: peripheral blood. The receptor was derived from a man older than 75 with acute or convalescent COVID-19. In DNA, the CDR3 is TGTGCCAGCAGCTTGGCTGGCGGGGGTACTCAAGAGACCCAGTACTTC. Its translation: CASSLAGGGTQETQYF.